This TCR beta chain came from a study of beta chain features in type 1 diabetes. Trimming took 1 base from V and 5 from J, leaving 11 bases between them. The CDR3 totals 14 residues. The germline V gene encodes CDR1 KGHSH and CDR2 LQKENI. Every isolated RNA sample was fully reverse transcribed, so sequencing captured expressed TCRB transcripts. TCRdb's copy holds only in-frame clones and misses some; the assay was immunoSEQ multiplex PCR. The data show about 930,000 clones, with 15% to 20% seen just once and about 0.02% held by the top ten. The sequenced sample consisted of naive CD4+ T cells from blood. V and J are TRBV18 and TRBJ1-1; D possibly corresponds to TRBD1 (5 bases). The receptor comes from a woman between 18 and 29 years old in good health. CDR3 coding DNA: TGTGCCAGCTCACCACGGGGGTGGGAGACTGAAGCTTTCTTT. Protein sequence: CASSPRGWETEAFF.